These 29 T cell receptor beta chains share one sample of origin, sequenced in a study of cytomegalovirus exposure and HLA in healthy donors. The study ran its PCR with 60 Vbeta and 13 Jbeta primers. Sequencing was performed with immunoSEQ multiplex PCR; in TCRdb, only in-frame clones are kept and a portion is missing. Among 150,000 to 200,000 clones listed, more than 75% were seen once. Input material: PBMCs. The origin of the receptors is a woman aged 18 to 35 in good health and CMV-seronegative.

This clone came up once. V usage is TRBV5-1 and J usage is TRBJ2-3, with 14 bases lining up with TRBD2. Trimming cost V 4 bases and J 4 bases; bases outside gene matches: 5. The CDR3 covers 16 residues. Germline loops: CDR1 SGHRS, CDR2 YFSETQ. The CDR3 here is CASSETSGGAPDTQYF. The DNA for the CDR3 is TGCGCCAGCAGCGAGACTAGCGGGGGGGCCCCAGATACGCAGTATTTT.

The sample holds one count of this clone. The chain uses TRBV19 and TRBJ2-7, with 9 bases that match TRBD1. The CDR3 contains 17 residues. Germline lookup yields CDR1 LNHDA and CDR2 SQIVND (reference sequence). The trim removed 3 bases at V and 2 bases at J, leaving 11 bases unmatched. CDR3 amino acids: CASSMGSGTGLTYEQYF. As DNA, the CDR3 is TGTGCCAGTAGTATGGGTTCCGGGACAGGGTTAACCTACGAGCAGTACTTC.

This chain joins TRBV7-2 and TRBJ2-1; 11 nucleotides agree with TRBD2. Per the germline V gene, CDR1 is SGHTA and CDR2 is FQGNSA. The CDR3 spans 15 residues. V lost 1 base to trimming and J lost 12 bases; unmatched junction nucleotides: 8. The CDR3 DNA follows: TGTGCCAGCAGCTTAGGGTCTAGCGGGGGGCCGGCGCAGTTCTTC. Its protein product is CASSLGSSGGPAQFF.

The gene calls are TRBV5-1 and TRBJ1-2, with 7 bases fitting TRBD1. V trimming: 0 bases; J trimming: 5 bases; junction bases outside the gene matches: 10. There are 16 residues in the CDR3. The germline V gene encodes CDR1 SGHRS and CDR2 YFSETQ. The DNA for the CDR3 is TGCGCCAGCAGCTTGGTTTTGGCAGGGGGAAGGTATGGCTACACCTTC. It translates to CASSLVLAGGRYGYTF.

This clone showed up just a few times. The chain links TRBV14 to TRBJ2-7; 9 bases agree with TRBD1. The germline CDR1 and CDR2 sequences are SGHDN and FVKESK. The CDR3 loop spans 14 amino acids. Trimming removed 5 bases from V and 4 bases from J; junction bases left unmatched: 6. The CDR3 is CASSTGTGRYEQYF. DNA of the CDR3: TGTGCCAGCAGCACCGGGACAGGGCGGTACGAGCAGTACTTC.

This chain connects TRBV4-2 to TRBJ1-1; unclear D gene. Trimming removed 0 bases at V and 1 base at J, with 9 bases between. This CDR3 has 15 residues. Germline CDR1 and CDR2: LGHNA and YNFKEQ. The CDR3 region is CASSQDLRGNTEAFF. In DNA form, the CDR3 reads TGTGCCAGCAGCCAAGATCTCCGAGGGAACACTGAAGCTTTCTTT.

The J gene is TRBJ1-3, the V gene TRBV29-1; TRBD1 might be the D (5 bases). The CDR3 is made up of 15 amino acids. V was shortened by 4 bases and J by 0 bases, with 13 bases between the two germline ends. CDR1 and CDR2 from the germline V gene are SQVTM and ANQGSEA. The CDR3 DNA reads TGCAGCGTTGTGGGGGGGGAGTACTCTGGAAACACCATATATTTT. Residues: CSVVGGEYSGNTIYF.

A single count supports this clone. CDR3 DNA: TGTGCCACCAGCAGAGATCCGGGGAAACAAGAGACCCAGTACTTC. This codes for CATSRDPGKQETQYF. The chain couples TRBV15 to TRBJ2-5; tentative D call: TRBD2 (5 bases). In germline, CDR1 is LNHNV, CDR2 YYDKDF (reference sequence). The V and J ends lost 0 bases and 2 bases respectively, with 10 bases between them. CDR3 length equals 15 residues.

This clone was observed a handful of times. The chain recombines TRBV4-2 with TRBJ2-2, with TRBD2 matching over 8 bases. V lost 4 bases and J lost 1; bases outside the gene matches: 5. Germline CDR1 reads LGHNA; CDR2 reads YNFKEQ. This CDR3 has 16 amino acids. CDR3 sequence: CASSPLAGGNTGELFF. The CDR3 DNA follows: TGTGCCAGCAGCCCTCTCGCGGGGGGGAACACCGGGGAGCTGTTTTTT.

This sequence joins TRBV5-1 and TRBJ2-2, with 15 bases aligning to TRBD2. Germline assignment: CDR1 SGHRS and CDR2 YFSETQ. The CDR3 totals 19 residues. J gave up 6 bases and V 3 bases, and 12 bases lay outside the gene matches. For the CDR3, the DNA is TGCGCCAGCAGCTCTTCCGGGACTAGCGGGAGGAAAGGACCCGGGGAGCTGTTTTTT. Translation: CASSSSGTSGRKGPGELFF.

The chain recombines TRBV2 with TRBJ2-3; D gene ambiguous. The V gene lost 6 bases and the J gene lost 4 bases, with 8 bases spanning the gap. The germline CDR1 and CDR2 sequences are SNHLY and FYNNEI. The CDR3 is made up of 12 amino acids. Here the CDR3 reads CASSPGPDTQYF. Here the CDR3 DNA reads TGTGCCAGCAGCCCGGGTCCAGATACGCAGTATTTT.

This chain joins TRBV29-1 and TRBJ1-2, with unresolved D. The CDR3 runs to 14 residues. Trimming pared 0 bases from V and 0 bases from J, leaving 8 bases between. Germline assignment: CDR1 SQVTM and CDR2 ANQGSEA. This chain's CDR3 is CSVEDEQPNYGYTF. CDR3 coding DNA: TGCAGCGTTGAAGATGAACAGCCTAACTATGGCTACACCTTC.

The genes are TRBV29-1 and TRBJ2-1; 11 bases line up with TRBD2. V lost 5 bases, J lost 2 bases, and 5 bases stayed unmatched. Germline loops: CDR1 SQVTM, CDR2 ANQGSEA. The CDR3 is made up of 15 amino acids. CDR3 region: CSVLAGGSPYNEQFF. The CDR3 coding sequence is TGCAGCGTTTTAGCGGGAGGGTCACCCTACAATGAGCAGTTCTTC.

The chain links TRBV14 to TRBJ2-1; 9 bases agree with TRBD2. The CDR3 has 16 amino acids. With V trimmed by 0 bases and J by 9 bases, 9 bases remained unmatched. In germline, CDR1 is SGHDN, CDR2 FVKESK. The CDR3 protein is CASSQDVASGTREQFF. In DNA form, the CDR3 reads TGTGCCAGCAGCCAAGATGTAGCTAGCGGGACGCGTGAGCAGTTCTTC.

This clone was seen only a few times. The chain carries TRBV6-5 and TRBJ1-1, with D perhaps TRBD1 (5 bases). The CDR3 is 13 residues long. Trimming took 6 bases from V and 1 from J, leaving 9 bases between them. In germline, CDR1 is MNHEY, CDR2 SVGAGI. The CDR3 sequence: CASSKTENTEAFF. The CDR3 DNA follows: TGTGCCAGCAGCAAGACAGAGAACACTGAAGCTTTCTTT.

CDR3 bases: TGTGCCAGCAGCCACCATGGCGGGGACAATGAGCAGTTCTTC. It translates to CASSHHGGDNEQFF. The chain joins TRBV14 to TRBJ2-1; tentatively, D is TRBD2 (6 bases). CDR1 and CDR2 from the germline V gene are SGHDN and FVKESK. V was cut by 3 bases and J by 5 bases, with 11 bases left in between. CDR3 length equals 14 residues.

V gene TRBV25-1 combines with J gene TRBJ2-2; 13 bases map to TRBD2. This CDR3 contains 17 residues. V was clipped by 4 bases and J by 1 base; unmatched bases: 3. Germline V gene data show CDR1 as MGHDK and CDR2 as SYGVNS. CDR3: CASSGRTSGRNTGELFF. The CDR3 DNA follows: TGTGCCAGCAGTGGCAGGACTAGCGGGAGGAACACCGGGGAGCTGTTTTTT.

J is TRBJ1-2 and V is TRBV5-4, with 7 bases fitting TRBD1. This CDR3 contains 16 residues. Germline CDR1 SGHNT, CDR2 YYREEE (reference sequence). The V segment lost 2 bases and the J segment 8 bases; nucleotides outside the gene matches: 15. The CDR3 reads CASSLGQVVRREGYTF. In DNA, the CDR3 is TGTGCCAGCAGCTTAGGACAGGTAGTACGGCGGGAAGGCTACACCTTC.

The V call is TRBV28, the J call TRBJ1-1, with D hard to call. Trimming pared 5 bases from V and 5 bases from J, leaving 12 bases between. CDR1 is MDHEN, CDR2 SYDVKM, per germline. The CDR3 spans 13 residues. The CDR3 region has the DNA TGTGCCAGCAGTGAGGGCAGAAGGACTGAAGCTTTCTTT. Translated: CASSEGRRTEAFF.

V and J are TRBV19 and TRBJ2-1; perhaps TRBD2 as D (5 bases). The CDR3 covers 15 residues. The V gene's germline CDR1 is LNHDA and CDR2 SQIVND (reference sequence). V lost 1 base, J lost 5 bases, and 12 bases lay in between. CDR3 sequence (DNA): TGTGCCAGTAGTATAGGAAGGGAGCCCCACAATGAGCAGTTCTTC. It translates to CASSIGREPHNEQFF.

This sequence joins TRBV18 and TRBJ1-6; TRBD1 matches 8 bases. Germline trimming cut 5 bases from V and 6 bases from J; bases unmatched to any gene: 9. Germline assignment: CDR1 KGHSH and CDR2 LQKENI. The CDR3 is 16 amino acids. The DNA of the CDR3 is TGTGCCAGCTCAGGGGGGGACAGGTCCCCTAATTCACCCCTCCACTTT. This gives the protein CASSGGDRSPNSPLHF.

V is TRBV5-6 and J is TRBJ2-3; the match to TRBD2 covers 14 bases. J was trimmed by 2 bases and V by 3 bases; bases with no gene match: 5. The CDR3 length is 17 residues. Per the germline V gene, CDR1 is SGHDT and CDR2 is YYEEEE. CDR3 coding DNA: TGTGCCAGCAGCTCCGGGACTAGCGGGAGTTCCACAGATACGCAGTATTTT. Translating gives CASSSGTSGSSTDTQYF.

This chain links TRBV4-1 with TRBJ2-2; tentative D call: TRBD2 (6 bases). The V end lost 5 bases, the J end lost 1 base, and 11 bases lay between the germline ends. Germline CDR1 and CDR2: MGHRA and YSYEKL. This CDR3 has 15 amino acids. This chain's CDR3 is CASSWGGMNTGELFF. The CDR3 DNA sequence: TGCGCCAGCAGCTGGGGAGGTATGAACACCGGGGAGCTGTTTTTT.

The CDR3 bases are TGCGCCAGCAGCCCCAGGACTAGCGGGACGGAGACCCAGTACTTC. It codes for CASSPRTSGTETQYF. The V call is TRBV4-3, the J call TRBJ2-5; 12 bases align to TRBD2. The CDR3 sequence is 15 residues long. CDR1 LGHNA and CDR2 YSLEER come from the germline V gene. Trimming at V came to 4 bases and at J to 5 bases, leaving 5 bases not matched to a gene.

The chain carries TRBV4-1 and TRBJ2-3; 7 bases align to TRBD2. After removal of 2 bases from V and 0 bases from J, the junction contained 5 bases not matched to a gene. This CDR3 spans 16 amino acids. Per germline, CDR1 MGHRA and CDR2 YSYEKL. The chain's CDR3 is CASSQQAGPSTDTQYF. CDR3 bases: TGCGCCAGCAGCCAACAAGCGGGGCCGAGCACAGATACGCAGTATTTT.

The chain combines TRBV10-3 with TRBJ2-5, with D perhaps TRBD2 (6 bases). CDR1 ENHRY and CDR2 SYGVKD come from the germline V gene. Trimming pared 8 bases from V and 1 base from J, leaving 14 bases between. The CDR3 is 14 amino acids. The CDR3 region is CAIGAGLIQETQYF. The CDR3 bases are TGTGCCATCGGCGCAGGACTAATCCAAGAGACCCAGTACTTC.

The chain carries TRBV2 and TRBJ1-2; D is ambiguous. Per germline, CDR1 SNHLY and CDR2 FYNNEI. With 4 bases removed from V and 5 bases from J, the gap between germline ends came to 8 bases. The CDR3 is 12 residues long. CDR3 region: CASSVTGYGYTF. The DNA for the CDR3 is TGTGCCAGCAGTGTGACCGGGTATGGCTACACCTTC.

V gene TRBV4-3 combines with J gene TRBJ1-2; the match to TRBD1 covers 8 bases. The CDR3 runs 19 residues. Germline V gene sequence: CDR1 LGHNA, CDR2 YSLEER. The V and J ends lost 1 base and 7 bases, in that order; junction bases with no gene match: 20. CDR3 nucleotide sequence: TGCGCCAGCAGCCAAGGAGGTCGGACAGGGACCACTTTCTATGCTGGCTACACCTTC. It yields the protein CASSQGGRTGTTFYAGYTF.

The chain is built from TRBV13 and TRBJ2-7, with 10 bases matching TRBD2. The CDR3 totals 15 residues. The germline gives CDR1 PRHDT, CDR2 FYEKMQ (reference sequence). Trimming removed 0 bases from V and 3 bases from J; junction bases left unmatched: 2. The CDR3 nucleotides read TGTGCCAGCAGCTTAGGGGTAGCGGGAGGCTACGAGCAGTACTTC. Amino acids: CASSLGVAGGYEQYF.